These 4 T cell receptor beta chains share one sample of origin, sequenced in a study of blood T cell repertoires in COVID-19. Profiling relied on immunoSEQ multiplex PCR, and the TCRdb table lists in-frame clones only, not all of them. In the table there are about 260,000 clones, roughly 90% of which are singletons. Sequencing was performed on PBMCs or T cells enriched from blood (not recorded which). The source is a woman aged 45-65 years who had recovered from COVID-19.

V and J are TRBV21-1 and TRBJ2-3; TRBD2, the D gene given by the table, was not confirmed from the DNA. TRBV21-1 is designated a pseudogene. CDR3 size: 13 residues. Written as DNA, the CDR3 is TGTGCCAGCAGAGTAGCTAGCTTTGCTACGCAGTATTTT. Translation gives CASRVASFATQYF.

The rearrangement links TRBV5-5 to TRBJ2-7, with D perhaps matching TRBD1 (6 bases). CDR1 is SGHKS, CDR2 YYEKEE, per germline (reference sequence). This CDR3 comprises 14 residues. V was trimmed by 5 bases and J by 4 bases, leaving 16 bases between them. The chain's CDR3 is CASSTTGTTYEQYF. The CDR3 DNA sequence: TGTGCCAGCAGTACTACCGGGACAACATACGAGCAGTACTTC. The full variable domain, its missing parts supplied by reference TRBV5-5 and TRBJ2-7, is DAGVTQSPTHLIKTRGQQVTLRCSPISGHKSVSWYQQVLGQGPQFIFQYYEKEERGRGNFPDRFSARQFPNYSSELNVNALLLGDSALYLCASSTTGTTYEQYFGPGTRLTVT.

This chain connects TRBV10-3 to TRBJ1-1; D may be TRBD1 (5 bases). Trimming took 6 bases from V and 3 from J, leaving 11 bases between them. The germline V gene has CDR1 ENHRY and CDR2 SYGVKD. The CDR3 runs to 13 residues. CDR3 amino acids: CAIRRGEYTEAFF. CDR3 nucleotide sequence: TGTGCCATCAGAAGGGGCGAGTACACTGAAGCTTTCTTT.

V and J are TRBV28 and TRBJ1-5, with 8 bases that match TRBD1. This CDR3 spans 15 amino acids. Germline loops: CDR1 MDHEN, CDR2 SYDVKM. The junction had 11 bases not matched to a gene; V was cut back by 10 bases and J by 3 bases. Here the CDR3 DNA reads TGTGCCACCAATCACAGGGGGATTGCCAATCAGCCCCAGCATTTT. It yields the protein CATNHRGIANQPQHF.